These 7 T cell receptor beta chains came from one sample sequenced in a study of OX40 agonist ivuxolimab in advanced cancers. Using immunoSEQ multiplex PCR, the repertoire was profiled, and TCRdb retains in-frame clones only, with some absent. This table holds 55,000 to 70,000 clones, 80% to 90% found once. The sample was CD4+ or CD8+ T cells sorted from blood, taken in a trial of the OX40 agonist ivuxolimab. The origin of the receptors is an adult with an advanced solid tumor such as melanoma, head and neck, liver or kidney cancer.

CDR3 in DNA: TGTGCCAGCAGCTTAGTCCCCGGACTAGCCTACGAGCAGTACTTC. Protein: CASSLVPGLAYEQYF. V and J are TRBV11-2 and TRBJ2-7, with 7 positions matching TRBD2. Germline assignment: CDR1 SGHAT and CDR2 FQNNGV. V lost 1 base and J lost 2; bases outside the gene matches: 5. The CDR3 totals 15 residues. The full variable domain, rest sourced from reference TRBV11-2 and TRBJ2-7, is EAGVAQSPRYKIIEKRQSVAFWCNPISGHATLYWYQQILGQGPKLLIQFQNNGVVDDSQLPKDRFSAERLKGVDSTLKIQPAKLEDSAVYLCASSLVPGLAYEQYFGPGTRLTVT.

The chain carries TRBV7-8 and TRBJ2-2, with 7 bases lining up with TRBD2. CDR3 size: 15 residues. The junction had 7 bases not matched to a gene; V was cut back by 5 bases and J by 4 bases. Per the germline V gene, CDR1 is SGHVS and CDR2 is FQNEAQ. The CDR3 DNA reads TGTGCCAGCAGCCGTACTAGCGCCTCCACCGGGGAGCTGTTTTTT. Amino acids: CASSRTSASTGELFF.

V is TRBV5-1 and J is TRBJ2-1; TRBD2 matches at 8 bases. CDR1 and CDR2 from the germline V gene are SGHRS and YFSETQ. CDR3 size: 15 residues. Germline trimming cut 0 bases from V and 3 bases from J; bases unmatched to any gene: 2. CDR3 in amino acids: CASSLGTSLYNEQFF. As DNA, the CDR3 is TGCGCCAGCAGCTTGGGGACTAGCCTCTACAATGAGCAGTTCTTC.

The chain recombines TRBV5-6 with TRBJ2-1; no definite D call. Germline CDR1 SGHDT, CDR2 YYEEEE. This CDR3 region has 12 residues. V lost 0 bases to trimming and J lost 7 bases, with 5 bases between them. The CDR3 protein is CASSLVLNEQFF. The DNA of the CDR3 is TGTGCCAGCAGCTTGGTACTAAATGAGCAGTTCTTC. The full variable domain, rest sourced from reference TRBV5-6 and TRBJ2-1, is DAGVTQSPTHLIKTRGQQVTLRCSPKSGHDTVSWYQQALGQGPQFIFQYYEEEERQRGNFPDRFSGHQFPNYSSELNVNALLLGDSALYLCASSLVLNEQFFGPGTRLTVL.

This clone has only one observation. The V call is TRBV30, the J call TRBJ1-1; no clear D gene. The V end lost 4 bases, the J end lost 0 bases, and 24 bases lay between the germline ends. The CDR3 is 18 residues long. Germline V gene sequence: CDR1 GTSNPN, CDR2 SVGIG (reference sequence). CDR3 sequence (DNA): TGTGCCTGGATACTCAGGTCTAAGCTCTCCGGCATGAACACTGAAGCTTTCTTT. As protein: CAWILRSKLSGMNTEAFF.

The CDR3 region is CASSLLAGVADTQYF. DNA for the CDR3: TGTGCCAGCAGCCTACTAGCGGGAGTTGCAGATACGCAGTATTTT. The chain joins TRBV7-2 to TRBJ2-3; 11 positions agree with TRBD2. Germline assignment: CDR1 SGHTA and CDR2 FQGNSA. The CDR3 extends over 15 amino acids. Trimming removed 5 bases from V and 4 bases from J; junction bases left unmatched: 5.

This clone appeared once. The chain is built from TRBV25-1 and TRBJ1-6; possibly TRBD1 for D (5 bases). Trimming took 3 bases from V and 5 from J, leaving 11 bases between them. This CDR3 spans 15 amino acids. CDR1 MGHDK and CDR2 SYGVNS come from the germline V gene. In DNA, the CDR3 is TGTGCCAGCAGTGAGGGGCGGTTGGATAATTCACCCCTCCACTTT. Translation: CASSEGRLDNSPLHF.